The clone carrying this T cell receptor (beta chain) was observed many times. Antigen unknown. The entry originates in a study of T cells in Graves' hyperthyroidism and ophthalmopathy. Study in general: Peripheral blood was secured at the point of initial diagnosis, before any treatment.

Trimming took off 2 bases at V and 5 bases at J, with 9 bases between the two ends. Germline V gene data show CDR1 as MNHEY and CDR2 as SVGEGT. CDR3 length: 13 residues. TCR beta CDR3 regions were amplified from RNA transcripts. First-round RT-PCR targeting the TCR CDR3 was performed with the HTBI primer set. MiXCR, run by TCRdb on the multiplex PCR reads, gives a single entry per CDR3 protein. The profile shows about 610,000 distinct CDR3 sequences, roughly 15% of them singletons. Regarding the study as a whole: Ophthalmopathy was identified by the model a median around 5.9 months ahead of onset.

Uncontrolled infection, other autoimmune disease, pregnancy or lactation barred patients from enrollment. Sequences were obtained from blood. The TCR comes from a woman aged 40-49 years with Graves' ophthalmopathy. This chain connects TRBV6-2 or TRBV6-3 to TRBJ1-1; D is ambiguous. Here the CDR3 reads CASSYLFATEAFF. In nucleotides, the CDR3 is TGTGCCAGCAGTTACCTCTTTGCGACTGAAGCTTTCTTT.